Listed here are 18 T cell receptor beta chains from one sample, sequenced in a study of STAT3 mutations in large granular lymphocyte leukemia. Study-level results: At least one immunodominant TCR beta clonotype appeared in every T-cell large granular lymphocyte leukemia patient.

Which antigens these TCRs recognize remains unknown. Some clones are missing from TCRdb's copy, which holds only in-frame ones; the method was immunoSEQ multiplex PCR. The sample has roughly 9,400 clones; roughly 90% are singletons. Sequenced material: peripheral blood mononuclear cells. All receptors derive from a man aged 60-69 years with T-cell large granular lymphocyte leukemia. Some clones in this sample may be carry-over from other donors' samples.

This clone was seen only once. CDR3 DNA: TGTGCCAGCACTCCGGGCACAGATACGCAGTATTTT. It codes for CASTPGTDTQYF. The genes are TRBV6-1 and TRBJ2-3; D ambiguous. V lost 7 bases and J 1 base, leaving 6 bases between the germline ends. Looked up from germline, CDR1 is MNHNS and CDR2 is SASEGT. CDR3 length: 12 amino acids.

The V call is TRBV7-9, the J call TRBJ2-4, with D tentatively TRBD1 (6 bases). Trimming shortened V by 4 bases and J by 3 bases, and 7 bases separated the two germline ends. The germline V gene encodes CDR1 SEHNR and CDR2 FQNEAQ (reference sequence). The CDR3 extends over 13 amino acids. CDR3 protein: CASSSGDKNIQYF. DNA of the CDR3: TGTGCCAGCAGCTCAGGGGACAAAAACATTCAGTACTTC. The whole variable domain, filled in from reference TRBV7-9 and TRBJ2-4, reads DTGVSQNPRHKITKRGQNVTFRCDPISEHNRLYWYRQTLGQGPEFLTYFQNEAQLEKSRLLSDRFSAERPKGSFSTLEIQRTEQGDSAMYLCASSSGDKNIQYFGAGTRLSVL.

This chain links TRBV5-5 with TRBJ2-1, with D possibly TRBD2 on 6 matching bases. Germline loops: CDR1 SGHKS, CDR2 YYEKEE (reference sequence). Trimming pared 4 bases from V and 5 bases from J, leaving 10 bases between. CDR3 size: 13 residues. CDR3 sequence reads: CASSKVADNEQFF. CDR3 in DNA: TGTGCCAGCAGCAAGGTAGCGGACAATGAGCAGTTCTTC.

This sequence joins TRBV18 and TRBJ1-3; D gene unclear. The CDR3 spans 16 residues. CDR1 and CDR2 from the germline V gene are KGHSH and LQKENI. Trimming shortened V by 0 bases and J by 0 bases, and 9 bases separated the two germline ends. The CDR3 nucleotides read TGTGCCAGCTCACCACCGGGCTTACTCTCTGGAAACACCATATATTTT. Residues: CASSPPGLLSGNTIYF. Variable domain in full (rest from reference TRBV18 and TRBJ1-3): NAGVMQNPRHLVRRRGQEARLRCSPMKGHSHVYWYRQLPEEGLKFMVYLQKENIIDESGMPKERFSAEFPKEGPSILRIQQVVRGDSAAYFCASSPPGLLSGNTIYFGEGSWLTVV.

The chain links TRBV11-2 to TRBJ2-7, with D possibly TRBD1 on 6 matching bases. The germline V and J ends were trimmed by 2 bases and 2 bases, with 10 bases remaining between them. The length of the CDR3 is 14 residues. Per the germline V gene, CDR1 is SGHAT and CDR2 is FQNNGV. The CDR3 is CASSLLQGTYEQYF. The CDR3 DNA is TGTGCCAGCAGCTTACTACAGGGTACCTACGAGCAGTACTTC.

This chain links TRBV7-9 with TRBJ2-1; 13 positions agree with TRBD2. This CDR3 contains 15 residues. Losses at the gene ends were 5 bases for V and 7 bases for J; bases not matched to a gene: 5. CDR1 is SEHNR and CDR2 is FQNEAQ in the germline V gene (reference sequence). The CDR3 region has the DNA TGTGCCAGCAGCCCAGGACTAGCGGGAGAAAATGAGCAGTTCTTC. Translating gives CASSPGLAGENEQFF.

This chain uses TRBV9 with TRBJ2-3; tentatively, D is TRBD1 (7 bases). The length of the CDR3 is 12 residues. V was pared by 3 bases and J by 10 bases, with 12 bases between. Germline loops: CDR1 SGDLS, CDR2 YYNGEE. The CDR3 here is CASSETRGAQYF. CDR3 DNA sequence: TGTGCCAGCAGCGAGACCAGGGGGGCGCAGTATTTT.

The DNA of the CDR3 is TGTGCCAGCAGCCTCCCCGGGGGTTCCTACGAGCAGTACTTC. Protein product: CASSLPGGSYEQYF. This sequence joins TRBV13 and TRBJ2-7; a weak D match, TRBD2 (6 bases). The CDR3 totals 14 residues. V shed 5 bases and J shed 1 base, with 12 bases lying between them. Germline lookup yields CDR1 PRHDT and CDR2 FYEKMQ (reference sequence).

The chain joins TRBV18 to TRBJ2-7, with 12 bases that match TRBD2. The V and J ends lost 6 bases and 1 base, in that order; junction bases with no gene match: 4. The CDR3 runs 15 residues. Germline V lookup: CDR1 KGHSH, CDR2 LQKENI. In nucleotides, the CDR3 is TGTGCCAGCTCGCCCGGACTAGCGGGGTCCTACGAGCAGTACTTC. It yields the protein CASSPGLAGSYEQYF. The full variable domain, in which reference TRBV18 and TRBJ2-7 provide the parts outside the CDR3, is NAGVMQNPRHLVRRRGQEARLRCSPMKGHSHVYWYRQLPEEGLKFMVYLQKENIIDESGMPKERFSAEFPKEGPSILRIQQVVRGDSAAYFCASSPGLAGSYEQYFGPGTRLTVT.

V gene TRBV4-2 combines with J gene TRBJ1-6, with D possibly being TRBD1 (6 bases). Germline-derived CDR1 and CDR2 are LGHNA and YNFKEQ. V lost 3 bases and J lost 1, with 10 bases in between. The CDR3 totals 16 residues. Written as DNA, the CDR3 is TGTGCCAGCAGCCATGAAGACAGGTCCTATAATTCACCCCTCCACTTT. This translates into CASSHEDRSYNSPLHF.

The chain employs TRBV19 and TRBJ2-7; 12 bases are a match to TRBD2. The CDR3 totals 15 residues. V lost 5 bases, J lost 6 bases, and 8 bases stayed unmatched. Germline V gives CDR1 LNHDA, CDR2 SQIVND (reference sequence). The CDR3 loop is CASSLTSGGYSEQYF. In DNA, the CDR3 is TGTGCCAGTAGTCTGACTAGCGGGGGATATTCCGAGCAGTACTTC.

The chain joins TRBV29-1 to TRBJ1-2; D call uncertain. The CDR3 is 11 residues long. With 2 bases removed from V and 7 bases from J, the gap between germline ends came to 8 bases. Germline lookup yields CDR1 SQVTM and CDR2 ANQGSEA. CDR3 bases: TGCAGCGTTGAACCCAACGGTGGCTACACCTTC. It encodes CSVEPNGGYTF.

V gene TRBV5-8 combines with J gene TRBJ1-4; D is unclear. Germline lookup yields CDR1 SGHTS and CDR2 YDEGEE. V was pared by 2 bases and J by 5 bases, with 16 bases between. CDR3 size: 16 residues. The CDR3 spells CASSLSLGLMNEKLFF. DNA of the CDR3: TGTGCCAGCAGCTTAAGTCTAGGACTCATGAATGAAAAACTGTTTTTT.

The genes are TRBV5-1 and TRBJ1-1; D remains ambiguous. CDR1 and CDR2 (germline): SGHRS, YFSETQ. Trimming removed 0 bases from V and 6 bases from J, with 15 bases in between. The CDR3 runs to 15 residues. The CDR3 region is CASSLGALLEAEAFF. The CDR3 DNA is TGCGCCAGCAGCTTGGGCGCGCTCCTTGAGGCTGAAGCTTTCTTT.

CDR3 in DNA: TGTGCCAGCAGGGGACAGCGACCCTACGAGCAGTACTTC. Translated: CASRGQRPYEQYF. This sequence joins TRBV6-4 and TRBJ2-7, with TRBD1 matching over 7 bases. The CDR3 sequence is 13 residues long. Germline V lookup: CDR1 MRHNA, CDR2 SNTAGT. V dropped 6 bases and J dropped 2; count of bases not matched to a gene: 4.

The J gene is TRBJ2-7, the V gene TRBV5-1; D is ambiguous. This CDR3 region has 15 residues. Germline V gene lookup returns CDR1 SGHRS and CDR2 YFSETQ. V lost 4 bases and J lost 4, with 18 bases in between. The CDR3: CASSPSGLQLYEQYF. In DNA, the CDR3 is TGCGCCAGCAGCCCATCGGGCCTTCAGTTGTACGAGCAGTACTTC.

The rearrangement joins TRBV5-6 to TRBJ1-2; TRBD1 matches at 11 bases. Germline lookup yields CDR1 SGHDT and CDR2 YYEEEE. Germline trimming cut 1 base from V and 0 bases from J; bases unmatched to any gene: 2. The CDR3 runs 16 residues. The CDR3: CASSLRGQGANYGYTF. The CDR3 region has the DNA TGTGCCAGCAGCTTGAGGGGACAGGGGGCTAACTATGGCTACACCTTC.

The chain joins TRBV5-1 to TRBJ1-1; D not resolved. The CDR3 has 16 residues. Per the germline V gene, CDR1 is SGHRS and CDR2 is YFSETQ. Trimming removed 0 bases at V and 0 bases at J, with 12 bases between. The chain's CDR3 is CASSLDPPSLNTEAFF. The CDR3 nucleotides are TGCGCCAGCAGCTTGGACCCCCCGTCCCTGAACACTGAAGCTTTCTTT.